This T cell receptor beta chain stems from a study of T cells in tuberculosis. Findings and caveats of the study: GEM motif frequencies gave more than 65% accuracy; the GMM repertoire gave roughly 86%. GMM-specific TCRs were nearer to active tuberculosis alpha repertoires, suggesting expansion.

Data came from immunoSEQ multiplex PCR; TCRdb stores just in-frame clones and leaves some out. The table includes more than 20,000 clones, roughly 84% detected once. With regard to this clone: Its antigen is unidentified.

Germline V gene lookup returns CDR1 SGHAT and CDR2 FQNNGV. The CDR3 runs 14 residues. The V and J ends lost 3 bases and 3 bases respectively, with 10 bases between them. Time point indicated: new active TB diagnosis, blood taken before or within 7 days of starting treatment. Patients were newly diagnosed, HIV-seronegative, and aged 18 or older. The clonotype comes from an adult with tuberculosis. The material was PBMCs, obtained at tuberculosis diagnosis. The rearrangement links TRBV11-2 to TRBJ2-3; tentative D call: TRBD2 (5 bases). Written as DNA, the CDR3 is TGTGCCAGCAGCTTGACGGGGTTGACAGATACGCAGTATTTT. Amino acids: CASSLTGLTDTQYF. Drawing the rest from reference TRBV11-2 and TRBJ2-3, the complete variable domain is EAGVAQSPRYKIIEKRQSVAFWCNPISGHATLYWYQQILGQGPKLLIQFQNNGVVDDSQLPKDRFSAERLKGVDSTLKIQPAKLEDSAVYLCASSLTGLTDTQYFGPGTRLTVL.